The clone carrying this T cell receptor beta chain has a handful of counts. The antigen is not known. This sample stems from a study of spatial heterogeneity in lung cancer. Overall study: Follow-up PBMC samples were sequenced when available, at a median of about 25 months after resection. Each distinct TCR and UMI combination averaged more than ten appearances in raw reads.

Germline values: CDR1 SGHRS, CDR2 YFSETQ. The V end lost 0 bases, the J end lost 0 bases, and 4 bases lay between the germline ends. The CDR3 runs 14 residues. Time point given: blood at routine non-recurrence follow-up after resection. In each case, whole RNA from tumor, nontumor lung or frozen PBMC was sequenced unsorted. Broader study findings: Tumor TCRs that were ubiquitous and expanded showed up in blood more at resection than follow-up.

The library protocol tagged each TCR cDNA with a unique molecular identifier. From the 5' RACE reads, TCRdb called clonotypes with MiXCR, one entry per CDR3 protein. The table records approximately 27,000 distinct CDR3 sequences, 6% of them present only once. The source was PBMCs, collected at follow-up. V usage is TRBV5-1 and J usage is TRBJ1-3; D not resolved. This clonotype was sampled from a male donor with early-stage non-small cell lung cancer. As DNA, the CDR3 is TGCGCCAGCAGCTTGGACACCTCTGGAAACACCATATATTTT. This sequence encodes CASSLDTSGNTIYF.